Below, 31 T cell receptor beta chains from the same sample are listed, as sequenced in a study of shared clonotypes between healthy human individuals. The table came from immunoSEQ multiplex PCR; TCRdb's copy has only in-frame clones and leaves some out. The table lists 75,000 to 100,000 clones, 40% to 55% of them singletons. Sequencing was done on a sample of PBMCs. The receptor source for this set is a woman aged 40 to 50 in good health. Some clones in this sample may be carry-over from other donors' samples.

Worth noting for this clone: A much larger clonotype is one base distant, so this may be a read error. This chain connects TRBV28 to TRBJ2-4; a possible D gene is TRBD1 (6 bases). Germline values: CDR1 MDHEN, CDR2 SYDVKM. The CDR3 sequence is 16 residues long. In DNA form, the CDR3 reads TGTGCCCGCAGCCCTCGGAGTGGGGGCGCAAAAAACATTCAGTACTTC. This codes for CARSPRSGGAKNIQYF.

This clone appeared many times. At the DNA level, this CDR3 is encoded by other sequences in the same sample as well. This rearrangement joins TRBV30 to TRBJ1-1; no reliable D call. The germline gives CDR1 GTSNPN, CDR2 SVGIG (reference sequence). CDR3 length equals 10 residues. V was clipped by 7 bases and J by 9 bases, with 12 bases between them. The DNA for the CDR3 is TGTGCCTCCCAGAGAGGGAAAGCTTTCTTT. Translation: CASQRGKAFF.

The V call is TRBV27, the J call TRBJ2-3, with D possibly TRBD2 on 5 matching bases. The CDR3 loop spans 13 amino acids. Germline V lookup: CDR1 MNHEY, CDR2 SMNVEV (reference sequence). The ends were cut back, 3 bases at V and 4 bases at J, with 8 bases in the middle. The CDR3 bases are TGTGCCAGCAGTTTCCCCGGGGCAGATACGCAGTATTTT. This gives the protein CASSFPGADTQYF.

The J gene is TRBJ2-4, the V gene TRBV6-5; no reliable D call. The V and J ends lost 2 bases and 11 bases respectively, with 7 bases between them. Germline CDR1 MNHEY, CDR2 SVGAGI. The CDR3 length is 11 residues. The CDR3 region is CASSYGRFQYF. CDR3 nucleotides: TGTGCCAGCAGTTACGGTCGTTTTCAGTACTTC.

For this clone: Other DNA sequences from this sample encode an identical CDR3 as well. The chain combines TRBV6-5 with TRBJ2-7; TRBD1 matches at 9 bases. Germline V gives CDR1 MNHEY, CDR2 SVGAGI. CDR3 size: 13 residues. After removal of 6 bases from V and 3 bases from J, the junction contained 3 bases not matched to a gene. Here the CDR3 DNA reads TGTGCCAGCAGCCCGACAGGGGGCTACGAGCAGTACTTC. Amino acids: CASSPTGGYEQYF.

This sequence joins TRBV30 and TRBJ2-4; D gene uncertain. V lost 2 bases to trimming and J lost 8 bases, with 13 bases between them. CDR1 is GTSNPN, CDR2 SVGIG, per germline (reference sequence). The CDR3 extends over 13 amino acids. The CDR3 DNA reads as TGTGCCTGGAGTTCGAGTCCAATAGACATTCAGTACTTC. Its translation is CAWSSSPIDIQYF.

This chain's CDR3 is CASSAGTGVPGYTF. The CDR3 bases are TGTGCCAGCAGTGCAGGGACAGGGGTTCCTGGCTACACCTTC. V usage is TRBV6-1 and J usage is TRBJ1-2, with TRBD1 matching over 10 bases. The CDR3 totals 14 residues. Germline lookup yields CDR1 MNHNS and CDR2 SASEGT. Germline trimming cut 4 bases from V and 7 bases from J; bases unmatched to any gene: 6.

The chain links TRBV7-2 to TRBJ1-4, with TRBD1 identical over 9 bases. This CDR3 is built from 14 residues. Germline loops: CDR1 SGHTA, CDR2 FQGNSA. The V gene end was trimmed by 3 bases and the J gene end by 7 bases; junction bases not matched to a gene: 3. CDR3 nucleotides: TGTGCCAGCAGCTTTGACAGGGGGTCTGAAAAACTGTTTTTT. Its protein is CASSFDRGSEKLFF.

Turning to this clone: This likely traces to a read error, being one base from a far larger clone. The same CDR3 can be traced to other DNA sequences in this sample. This sequence joins TRBV28 and TRBJ2-5, with TRBD1 identical over 8 bases. The germline gives CDR1 MDHEN, CDR2 SYDVKM. The CDR3 sequence is 13 residues long. This CDR3 is CASSLNRGETQYF. CDR3 coding DNA: TGTGCCAGCAGTTTAAACAGGGGGGAGACTCAGTACTTC.

To note about this clone: Since a far larger clone is one base different, this is likely a read error. The V call is TRBV25-1, the J call TRBJ2-5; no clear D gene. This CDR3 has 14 residues. CDR1 and CDR2 (germline): MGHDK, SYGVNS. Trimming stripped 3 bases from V and 5 bases from J, with 13 bases between. CDR3 protein: CASSDFRSGETQYF. The CDR3 region has the DNA TGTGCCAGCAGTGATTTTAGGTCCGGGGAGACCCAGTACTTC.

On this clone itself: This CDR3 is also generated by other DNA sequences in the sample. V usage is TRBV7-9 and J usage is TRBJ1-5, with D possibly being TRBD1 (5 bases). The germline gives CDR1 SEHNR, CDR2 FQNEAQ (reference sequence). V was pared by 2 bases and J by 7 bases, with 6 bases between. The CDR3 runs 12 residues. Here the CDR3 reads CASSLRDQPQHF. The DNA for the CDR3 is TGTGCCAGCAGCTTAAGGGACCAGCCCCAGCATTTT.

The chain couples TRBV4-3 to TRBJ2-1; 14 bases are a match to TRBD2. This CDR3 is built from 17 residues. After removal of 0 bases from V and 7 bases from J, the junction contained 5 bases not matched to a gene. The germline V gene has CDR1 LGHNA and CDR2 YSLEER. CDR3 sequence (DNA): TGCGCCAGCAGCCAAGAGCAGACTAGCGGGAGGGGGAATGAGCAGTTCTTC. Translation gives CASSQEQTSGRGNEQFF.

This clone was detected only once. V and J are TRBV29-1 and TRBJ2-6; D gene uncertain. In germline, CDR1 is SQVTM, CDR2 ANQGSEA. The CDR3 length is 12 residues. V gave up 7 bases and J gave up 2 bases, with 6 bases separating them. The CDR3 here is CSALTGANVLTF. CDR3 coding DNA: TGCAGCGCCCTAACTGGGGCCAACGTCCTGACTTTC.

This clone was observed a handful of times. This chain links TRBV19 with TRBJ1-1; 11 nucleotides align to TRBD1. The CDR3 sequence is 16 residues long. Per germline, CDR1 LNHDA and CDR2 SQIVND (reference sequence). V shed 5 bases and J 4 bases; nucleotides not matched to a gene: 9. The DNA for the CDR3 is TGTGCCAGTAGTGCAGGACAGGGGGCGCTCCCCACTGAAGCTTTCTTT. Translated, it gives CASSAGQGALPTEAFF.

This clone was recorded once. The CDR3 sequence is CASSFQGGEQYF. CDR3 coding DNA: TGTGCCAGCAGCTTTCAGGGTGGCGAGCAGTACTTC. This chain connects TRBV7-2 to TRBJ2-7; possible D gene TRBD1, 5 bases. The CDR3 contains 12 residues. CDR1 SGHTA and CDR2 FQGNSA come from the germline V gene. V lost 3 bases to trimming and J lost 6 bases, with 9 bases between them.

The chain is built from TRBV4-3 and TRBJ2-3; D not resolved. Germline CDR1 reads LGHNA; CDR2 reads YSLEER. This CDR3 spans 15 amino acids. Trimming pared 1 base from V and 0 bases from J, leaving 8 bases between. CDR3 amino acids: CASSQAFTSTDTQYF. CDR3 DNA: TGCGCCAGCAGCCAAGCCTTTACTAGCACAGATACGCAGTATTTT.

The table lists this clone with a few counts. The rearrangement uses TRBV10-3 and TRBJ2-1; 10 nucleotides match TRBD2. This CDR3 is built from 15 residues. V dropped 4 bases and J dropped 7; count of bases not matched to a gene: 7. CDR1 ENHRY and CDR2 SYGVKD come from the germline V gene. The CDR3 nucleotides are TGTGCCATCAGTGGGGGGGGACTAGCGCTTAATGAGCAGTTCTTC. It is translated as CAISGGGLALNEQFF.

V usage is TRBV19 and J usage is TRBJ2-5; TRBD1 might be the D (6 bases). The end of the DNA is better explained by TRBJ2-7, so the J call may be wrong. The CDR3 loop spans 17 amino acids. Germline lookup yields CDR1 LNHDA and CDR2 SQIVND (reference sequence). The DNA of the CDR3 is TGTGCCAGTAGTATCGCCTTACGGACAGCTAGCTCCTACGAGCAGTACTTC. It is translated as CASSIALRTASSYEQYF.

The rearrangement uses TRBV7-2 and TRBJ2-3; no clear D. Germline lookup yields CDR1 SGHTA and CDR2 FQGNSA. V shed 3 bases and J shed 0 bases, with 7 bases lying between them. This CDR3 is built from 14 residues. CDR3 in DNA: TGTGCCAGCAGCTTGTTTGCGAGCACAGATACGCAGTATTTT. Translation gives CASSLFASTDTQYF.

Details on this clone: Other DNA sequences in the sample encode the same CDR3. This sequence joins TRBV13 and TRBJ2-1, with D perhaps matching TRBD2 (5 bases). There are 14 residues in the CDR3. CDR1 is PRHDT, CDR2 FYEKMQ, per germline (reference sequence). Between the trimmed V and J ends, which lost 1 base and 2 bases, there was a span of 6 bases. In DNA, the CDR3 is TGTGCCAGCAGCTTAGAACTAGCCTACAATGAGCAGTTCTTC. Its protein is CASSLELAYNEQFF.

This clone was seen repeatedly, ten times or more. Within the sample, other DNA sequences also encode this same CDR3. The chain is built from TRBV27 and TRBJ2-2, with D hard to call. CDR1 and CDR2 from the germline V gene are MNHEY and SMNVEV (reference sequence). The CDR3 extends over 13 amino acids. V was pared by 3 bases and J by 7 bases, with 9 bases between. CDR3 amino acids: CASSLVVGGELFF. The CDR3 region has the DNA TGTGCCAGCAGTTTGGTCGTTGGCGGGGAGCTGTTTTTT.

This clone was detected a few times. The V and J genes are TRBV7-3 and TRBJ2-3; D gene ambiguous. The germline gives CDR1 SGHTA, CDR2 FQGTGA. The CDR3 sequence is 13 residues long. V dropped 4 bases and J dropped 10 bases, with 15 bases sitting between them. The CDR3 DNA reads TGTGCCAGCAGCTCCGGGTGGAAGAAGGCGCAGTATTTT. Its protein is CASSSGWKKAQYF.

This clone was observed many times. The V and J genes are TRBV5-6 and TRBJ2-7, with D uncertain. Looked up from germline, CDR1 is SGHDT and CDR2 is YYEEEE. This CDR3 is built from 17 residues. V was clipped by 2 bases and J by 0 bases, with 18 bases between them. The CDR3 bases are TGTGCCAGCAGCTTTTTGGAAAGTCTGTTTGGCTCCTACGAGCAGTACTTC. This sequence encodes CASSFLESLFGSYEQYF.

This clone was detected only a few times. This sequence joins TRBV10-3 and TRBJ2-7; 10 nucleotides align to TRBD2. The CDR3 totals 18 residues. V gave up 0 bases and J gave up 1 base; unmatched junction bases: 9. Germline CDR1 is ENHRY and CDR2 is SYGVKD. The CDR3 reads CAISESTPWTSGSYEQYF. The DNA for the CDR3 is TGTGCCATCAGTGAGTCGACCCCTTGGACTAGCGGATCCTACGAGCAGTACTTC.

This chain uses TRBV5-1 with TRBJ1-4; D not resolved. The CDR3 has 15 amino acids. V lost 2 bases to trimming and J lost 4 bases, with 12 bases between them. CDR1 SGHRS and CDR2 YFSETQ come from the germline V gene. CDR3 region: CASSLTPSSNEKLFF. The CDR3 DNA reads TGCGCCAGCAGCTTAACACCCTCAAGTAATGAAAAACTGTTTTTT.

The chain uses TRBV6-1 and TRBJ2-2; D may be TRBD1 (6 bases). Germline V gene sequence: CDR1 MNHNS, CDR2 SASEGT. The V end was cut by 7 bases, the J end by 3 bases, with 9 bases between. The CDR3 is made up of 13 amino acids. The CDR3 reads CASTYRDTGELFF. In nucleotides, the CDR3 is TGTGCCAGCACGTACAGGGACACCGGGGAGCTGTTTTTT.

Worth noting for this clone: Germline is not matched at one junction end, which may reflect a read error. This sequence joins TRBV18 and TRBJ2-3; D call uncertain. Germline assignment: CDR1 KGHSH and CDR2 LQKENI. This CDR3 contains 13 residues. CDR3 loop: CASSASMTDTQYF. The CDR3, as DNA: TGCGCCAGCTCAGCCAGTATGACAGATACGCAGTATTTT.

This clone showed up just a few times. The CDR3 DNA follows: TGTGCCACCAGCAGTCTAGTGTCTTGGTTCTTC. This translates into CATSSLVSWFF. The chain recombines TRBV15 with TRBJ2-1; D call uncertain. Per germline, CDR1 LNHNV and CDR2 YYDKDF (reference sequence). The CDR3 contains 11 residues. V was pared by 3 bases and J by 15 bases, with 12 bases between.

This chain uses TRBV28 with TRBJ2-2, with 9 bases lining up with TRBD2. Germline V gives CDR1 MDHEN, CDR2 SYDVKM. This CDR3 comprises 16 residues. Germline trimming cut 6 bases from V and 7 bases from J; bases unmatched to any gene: 12. CDR3 sequence: CASSRGVVAGVGELFF. The CDR3 bases are TGTGCCAGCAGCCGAGGCGTGGTAGCGGGAGTCGGGGAGCTGTTTTTT.

The chain combines TRBV30 with TRBJ1-5; D is unresolved. This CDR3 has 13 amino acids. Germline V gene sequence: CDR1 GTSNPN, CDR2 SVGIG (reference sequence). The ends were cut back, 2 bases at V and 7 bases at J, with 12 bases in the middle. The CDR3 protein is CAWSTKAGQPQHF. Written as DNA, the CDR3 is TGTGCCTGGAGTACGAAGGCGGGCCAGCCCCAGCATTTT. Drawing the rest from reference TRBV30 and TRBJ1-5, the complete variable domain is SQTIHQWPATLVQPVGSPLSLECTVEGTSNPNLYWYRQAAGRGLQLLFYSVGIGQISSEVPQNLSASRPQDRQFILSSKKLLLSDSGFYLCAWSTKAGQPQHFGDGTRLSIL.

The rearrangement joins TRBV29-1 to TRBJ2-3, with 9 bases fitting TRBD2. Germline V gene data show CDR1 as SQVTM and CDR2 as ANQGSEA. V lost 3 bases to trimming and J lost 6 bases; unmatched junction nucleotides: 1. The CDR3 runs 12 residues. CDR3 coding DNA: TGCAGCGTTGAGCGGGAGGGGGATACGCAGTATTTT. Translating it yields CSVEREGDTQYF.